The entry below describes one T cell receptor (beta chain). This CDR3 contains 15 residues. With 5 bases removed from V and 6 bases from J, the gap between germline ends came to 20 bases. Germline CDR1 SGHNT, CDR2 YYREEE (reference sequence). This sample is drawn from a study of Ad26.COV2.S vaccination and SARS-CoV-2 variants. Sequencing used immunoSEQ multiplex PCR; TCRdb keeps in-frame clones, though not all of them. Of 300,000 to 500,000 clones listed, about 85% are singletons. The treatment here: approximately 18 received Ad26.COV2.S at low or high dose, single or two shots; roughly five received placebo; per-sample allocation not given. Sampling happened 63 days after the first vaccine or placebo injection. The shot given was an Ad26 vector that makes Wuhan-strain SARS-CoV-2 spike.

The specimen was peripheral blood, collected in a trial of Ad26.COV2.S vaccine versus placebo. This clonotype was sampled from a person between 18 and 65 years old who received the Ad26.COV2.S COVID-19 vaccine or a placebo. The chain employs TRBV5-4 and TRBJ1-2; no clear D. CDR3 sequence: CASRNDGVRKDGYTF. In nucleotides, the CDR3 is TGTGCCAGCAGAAACGACGGTGTTCGGAAAGATGGCTACACCTTC.